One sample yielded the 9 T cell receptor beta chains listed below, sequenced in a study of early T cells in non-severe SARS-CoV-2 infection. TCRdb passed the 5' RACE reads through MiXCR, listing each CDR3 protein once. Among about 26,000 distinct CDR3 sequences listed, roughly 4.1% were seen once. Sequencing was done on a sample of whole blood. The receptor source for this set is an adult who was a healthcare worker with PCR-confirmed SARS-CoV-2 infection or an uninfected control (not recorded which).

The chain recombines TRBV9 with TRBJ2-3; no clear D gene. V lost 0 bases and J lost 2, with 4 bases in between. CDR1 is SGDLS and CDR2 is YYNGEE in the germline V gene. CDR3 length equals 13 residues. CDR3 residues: CASSVGNTDTQYF. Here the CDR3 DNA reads TGTGCCAGCAGCGTAGGTAACACAGATACGCAGTATTTT.

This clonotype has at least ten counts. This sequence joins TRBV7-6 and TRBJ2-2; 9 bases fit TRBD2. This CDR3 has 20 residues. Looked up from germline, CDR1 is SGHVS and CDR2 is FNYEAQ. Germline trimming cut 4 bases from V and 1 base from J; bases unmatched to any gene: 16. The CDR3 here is CASSSRIALLAGRNTGELFF. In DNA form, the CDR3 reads TGTGCCAGCAGCTCCCGAATCGCTTTACTAGCGGGTAGGAACACCGGGGAGCTGTTTTTT.

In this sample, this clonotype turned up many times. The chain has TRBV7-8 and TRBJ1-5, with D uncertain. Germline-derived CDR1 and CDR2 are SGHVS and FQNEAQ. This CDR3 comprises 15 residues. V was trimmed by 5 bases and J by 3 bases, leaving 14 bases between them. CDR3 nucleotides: TGTGCCAGCAGCGAACCCCACTCTTACAATCAGCCCCAGCATTTT. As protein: CASSEPHSYNQPQHF. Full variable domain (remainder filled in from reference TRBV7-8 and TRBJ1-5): GAGVSQSPRYKVAKRGQDVALRCDPISGHVSLFWYQQALGQGPEFLTYFQNEAQLDKSGLPSDRFFAERPEGSVSTLKIQRTQQEDSAVYLCASSEPHSYNQPQHFGDGTRLSIL.

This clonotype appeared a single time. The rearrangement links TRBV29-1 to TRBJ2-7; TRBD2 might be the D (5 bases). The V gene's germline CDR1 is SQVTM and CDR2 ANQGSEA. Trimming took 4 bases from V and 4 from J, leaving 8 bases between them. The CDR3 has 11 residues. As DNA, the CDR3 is TGCAGCGTTGCCGGGATTTACGAGCAGTACTTC. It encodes CSVAGIYEQYF.

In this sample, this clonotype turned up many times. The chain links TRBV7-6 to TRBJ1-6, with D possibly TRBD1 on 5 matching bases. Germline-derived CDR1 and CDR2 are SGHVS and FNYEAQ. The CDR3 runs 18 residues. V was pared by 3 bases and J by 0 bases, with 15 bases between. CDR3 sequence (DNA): TGTGCCAGCAGCTTGGGGCCACCGGGGAGCTCCTATAATTCACCCCTCCACTTT. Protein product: CASSLGPPGSSYNSPLHF.

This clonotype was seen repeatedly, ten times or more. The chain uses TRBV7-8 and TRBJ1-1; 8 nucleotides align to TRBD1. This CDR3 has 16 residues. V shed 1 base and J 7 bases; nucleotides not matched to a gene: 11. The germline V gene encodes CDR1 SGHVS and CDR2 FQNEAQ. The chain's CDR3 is CASSLVPGGEGIEAFF. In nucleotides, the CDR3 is TGTGCCAGCAGCTTAGTTCCAGGGGGCGAGGGAATTGAAGCTTTCTTT.

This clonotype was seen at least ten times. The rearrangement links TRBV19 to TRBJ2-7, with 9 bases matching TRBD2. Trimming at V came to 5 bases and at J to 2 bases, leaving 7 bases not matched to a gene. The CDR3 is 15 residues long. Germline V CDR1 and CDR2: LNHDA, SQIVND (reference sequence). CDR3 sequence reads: CASSLTSGETYEQYF. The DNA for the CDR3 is TGTGCCAGTAGTCTGACTAGCGGAGAGACCTACGAGCAGTACTTC. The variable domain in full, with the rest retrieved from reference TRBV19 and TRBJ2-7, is DGGITQSPKYLFRKEGQNVTLSCEQNLNHDAMYWYRQDPGQGLRLIYYSQIVNDFQKGDIAEGYSVSREKKESFPLTVTSAQKNPTAFYLCASSLTSGETYEQYFGPGTRLTVT.

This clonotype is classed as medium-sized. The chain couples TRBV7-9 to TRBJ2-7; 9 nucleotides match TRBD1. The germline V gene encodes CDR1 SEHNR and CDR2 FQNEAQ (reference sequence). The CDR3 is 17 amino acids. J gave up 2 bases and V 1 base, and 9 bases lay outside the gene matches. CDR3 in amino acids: CASSLGVWTGDTYEQYF. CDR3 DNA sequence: TGTGCCAGCAGCTTAGGGGTCTGGACAGGGGATACCTACGAGCAGTACTTC. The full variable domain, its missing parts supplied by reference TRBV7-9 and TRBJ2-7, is DTGVSQNPRHKITKRGQNVTFRCDPISEHNRLYWYRQTLGQGPEFLTYFQNEAQLEKSRLLSDRFSAERPKGSFSTLEIQRTEQGDSAMYLCASSLGVWTGDTYEQYFGPGTRLTVT.

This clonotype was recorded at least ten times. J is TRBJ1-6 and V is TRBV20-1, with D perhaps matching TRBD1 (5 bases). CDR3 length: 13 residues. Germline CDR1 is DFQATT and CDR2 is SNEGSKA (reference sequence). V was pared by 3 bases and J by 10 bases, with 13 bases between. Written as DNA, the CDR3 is TGCAGTGCTAGTACTGGGGCCCTATCACCCCTCCACTTT. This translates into CSASTGALSPLHF.